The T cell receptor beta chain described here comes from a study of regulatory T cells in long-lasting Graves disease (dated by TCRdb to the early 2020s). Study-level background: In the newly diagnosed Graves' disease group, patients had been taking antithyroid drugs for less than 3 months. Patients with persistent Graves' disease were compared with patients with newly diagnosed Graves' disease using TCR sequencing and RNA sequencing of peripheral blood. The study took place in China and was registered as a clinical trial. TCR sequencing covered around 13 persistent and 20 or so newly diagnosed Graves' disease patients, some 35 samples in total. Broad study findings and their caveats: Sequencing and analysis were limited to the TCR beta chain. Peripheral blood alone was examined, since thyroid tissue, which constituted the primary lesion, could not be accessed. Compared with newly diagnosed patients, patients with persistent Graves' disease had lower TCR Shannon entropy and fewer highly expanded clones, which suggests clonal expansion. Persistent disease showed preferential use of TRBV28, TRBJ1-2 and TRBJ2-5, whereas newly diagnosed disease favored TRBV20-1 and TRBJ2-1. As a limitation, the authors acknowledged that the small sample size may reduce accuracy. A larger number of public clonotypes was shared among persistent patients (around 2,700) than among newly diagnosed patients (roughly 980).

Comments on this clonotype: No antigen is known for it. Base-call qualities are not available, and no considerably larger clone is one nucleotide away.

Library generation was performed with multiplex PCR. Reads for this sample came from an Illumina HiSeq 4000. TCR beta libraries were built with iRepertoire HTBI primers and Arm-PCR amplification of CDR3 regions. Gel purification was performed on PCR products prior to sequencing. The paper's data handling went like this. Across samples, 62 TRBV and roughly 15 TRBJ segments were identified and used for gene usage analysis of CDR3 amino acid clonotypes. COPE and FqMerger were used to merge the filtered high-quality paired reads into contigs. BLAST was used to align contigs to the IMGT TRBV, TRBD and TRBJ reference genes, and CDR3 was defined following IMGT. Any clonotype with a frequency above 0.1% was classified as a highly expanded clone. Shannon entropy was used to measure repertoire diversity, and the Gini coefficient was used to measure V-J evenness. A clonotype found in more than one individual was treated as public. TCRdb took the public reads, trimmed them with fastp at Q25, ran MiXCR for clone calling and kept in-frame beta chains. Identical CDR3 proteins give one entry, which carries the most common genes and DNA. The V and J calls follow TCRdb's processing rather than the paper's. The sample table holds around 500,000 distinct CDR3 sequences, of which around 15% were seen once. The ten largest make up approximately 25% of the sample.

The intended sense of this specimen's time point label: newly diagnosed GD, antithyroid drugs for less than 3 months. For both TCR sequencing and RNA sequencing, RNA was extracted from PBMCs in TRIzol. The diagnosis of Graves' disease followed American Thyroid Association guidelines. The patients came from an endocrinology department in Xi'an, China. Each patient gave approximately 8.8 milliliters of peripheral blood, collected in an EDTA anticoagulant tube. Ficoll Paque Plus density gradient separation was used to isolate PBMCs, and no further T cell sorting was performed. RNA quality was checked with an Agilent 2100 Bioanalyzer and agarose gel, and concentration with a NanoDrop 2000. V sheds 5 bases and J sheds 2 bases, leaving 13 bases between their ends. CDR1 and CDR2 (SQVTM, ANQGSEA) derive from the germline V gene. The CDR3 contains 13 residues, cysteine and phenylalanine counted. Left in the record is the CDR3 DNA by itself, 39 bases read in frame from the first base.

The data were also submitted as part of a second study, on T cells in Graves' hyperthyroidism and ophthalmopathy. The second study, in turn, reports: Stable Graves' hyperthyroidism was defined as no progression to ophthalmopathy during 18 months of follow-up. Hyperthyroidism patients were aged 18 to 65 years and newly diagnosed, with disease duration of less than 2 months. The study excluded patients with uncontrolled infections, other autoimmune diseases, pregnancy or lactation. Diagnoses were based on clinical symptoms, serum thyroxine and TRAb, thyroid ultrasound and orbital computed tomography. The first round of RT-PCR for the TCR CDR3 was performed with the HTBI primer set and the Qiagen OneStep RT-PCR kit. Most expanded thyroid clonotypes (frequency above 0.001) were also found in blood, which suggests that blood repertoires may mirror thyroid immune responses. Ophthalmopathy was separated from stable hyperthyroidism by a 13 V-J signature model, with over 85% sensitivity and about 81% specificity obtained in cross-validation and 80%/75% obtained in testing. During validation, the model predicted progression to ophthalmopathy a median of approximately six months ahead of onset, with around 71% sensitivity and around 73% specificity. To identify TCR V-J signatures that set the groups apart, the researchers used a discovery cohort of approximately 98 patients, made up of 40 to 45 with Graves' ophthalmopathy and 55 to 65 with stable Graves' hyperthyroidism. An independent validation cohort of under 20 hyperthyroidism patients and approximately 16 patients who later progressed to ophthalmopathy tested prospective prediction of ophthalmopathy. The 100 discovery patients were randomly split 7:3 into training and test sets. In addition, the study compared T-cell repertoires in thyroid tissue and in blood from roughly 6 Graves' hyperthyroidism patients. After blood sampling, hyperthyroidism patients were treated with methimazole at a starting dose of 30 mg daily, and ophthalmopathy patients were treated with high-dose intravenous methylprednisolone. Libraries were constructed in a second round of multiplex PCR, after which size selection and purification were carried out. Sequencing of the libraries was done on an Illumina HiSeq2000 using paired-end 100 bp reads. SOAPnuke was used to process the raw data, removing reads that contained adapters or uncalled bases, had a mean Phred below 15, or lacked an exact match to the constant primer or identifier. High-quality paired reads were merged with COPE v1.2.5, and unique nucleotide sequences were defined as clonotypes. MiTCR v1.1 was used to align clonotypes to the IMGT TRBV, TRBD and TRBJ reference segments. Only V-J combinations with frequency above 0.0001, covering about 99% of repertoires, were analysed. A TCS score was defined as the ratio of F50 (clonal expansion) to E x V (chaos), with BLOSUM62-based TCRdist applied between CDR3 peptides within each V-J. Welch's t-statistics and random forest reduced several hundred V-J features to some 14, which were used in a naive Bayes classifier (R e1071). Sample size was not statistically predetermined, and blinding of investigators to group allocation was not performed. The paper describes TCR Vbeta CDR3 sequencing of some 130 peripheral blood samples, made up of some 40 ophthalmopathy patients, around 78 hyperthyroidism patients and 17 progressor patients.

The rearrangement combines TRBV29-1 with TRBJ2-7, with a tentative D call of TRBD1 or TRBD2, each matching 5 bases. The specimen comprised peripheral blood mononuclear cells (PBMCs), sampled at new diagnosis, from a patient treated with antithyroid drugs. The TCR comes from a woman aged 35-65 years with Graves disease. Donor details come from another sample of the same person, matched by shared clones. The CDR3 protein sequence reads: CSVWGSTAYEQYF. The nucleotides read TGCAGCGTTTGGGGGAGTACCGCCTACGAGCAGTACTTC.